The 10 T cell receptor beta chains reported below all come from one sample, sequenced in a study of cytomegalovirus exposure and HLA in healthy donors. The study ran its PCR with 60 Vbeta and 13 Jbeta primers. Profiling relied on immunoSEQ multiplex PCR, and the TCRdb table lists in-frame clones only, not all of them. The table has about 140,000 clones, 60% to 80% seen once. Sequenced: PBMCs. These receptors all come from a female donor in good health and CMV-seronegative.

V gene TRBV5-4 combines with J gene TRBJ2-3; 7 bases are shared with TRBD2. CDR1 is SGHNT and CDR2 is YYREEE in the germline V gene (reference sequence). The J segment lost 3 bases and the V segment lost 4 bases, leaving 8 bases of the junction unmatched. The CDR3 runs 15 residues. DNA of the CDR3: TGTGCCAGCAGCCCCACCCCACTAGCGACAGATACGCAGTATTTT. The encoded protein is CASSPTPLATDTQYF. The full variable domain, rest sourced from reference TRBV5-4 and TRBJ2-3, is ETGVTQSPTHLIKTRGQQVTLRCSSQSGHNTVSWYQQALGQGPQFIFQYYREEENGRGNFPPRFSGLQFPNYSSELNVNALELDDSALYLCASSPTPLATDTQYFGPGTRLTVL.

This clone was seen only a few times. The junction differs from germline at one of its ends, possibly a read error. The J gene is TRBJ2-3, the V gene TRBV7-7; TRBD2 might be the D (5 bases). In germline, CDR1 is SSHAT, CDR2 FNYEAQ (reference sequence). CDR3 length: 13 amino acids. Here the CDR3 reads CASSLRVADTQYF. The CDR3 coding sequence is TGTGCTAGCAGCTTGAGGGTTGCAGATACGCAGTATTTT.

This chain uses TRBV18 with TRBJ2-2, with D maybe TRBD2 (5 bases). This CDR3 region has 17 residues. The ends were cut back, 0 bases at V and 2 bases at J, with 13 bases in the middle. Germline V gene data show CDR1 as KGHSH and CDR2 as LQKENI. This CDR3 reads CASSPPVGLRNTGELFF. The CDR3 nucleotides read TGTGCCAGCTCACCACCGGTAGGACTGAGAAACACCGGGGAGCTGTTTTTT. The full variable domain, rest sourced from reference TRBV18 and TRBJ2-2, is NAGVMQNPRHLVRRRGQEARLRCSPMKGHSHVYWYRQLPEEGLKFMVYLQKENIIDESGMPKERFSAEFPKEGPSILRIQQVVRGDSAAYFCASSPPVGLRNTGELFFGEGSRLTVL.

This chain links TRBV4-2 with TRBJ2-7, with a possible D match to TRBD1 (5 bases). CDR1 is LGHNA and CDR2 is YNFKEQ in the germline V gene. The CDR3 is 15 residues long. The ends were cut back, 0 bases at V and 6 bases at J, with 15 bases in the middle. The CDR3 loop reads CASSQDPAGLREQYF. Here the CDR3 DNA reads TGTGCCAGCAGCCAAGATCCGGCAGGGCTGCGCGAGCAGTACTTC.

The rearrangement joins TRBV7-8 to TRBJ1-1; D possibly corresponds to TRBD1 (6 bases). The CDR3 runs to 15 residues. CDR1 and CDR2 from the germline V gene are SGHVS and FQNEAQ. V lost 5 bases, J lost 0 bases, and 13 bases lay in between. The CDR3 sequence: CASSEADSLNTEAFF. CDR3 nucleotide sequence: TGTGCCAGCAGCGAAGCGGACAGTTTGAACACTGAAGCTTTCTTT.

CDR3: CASSFIAGHPYEQYF. Written as DNA, the CDR3 is TGTGCCAGCAGCTTTATCGCCGGACACCCCTACGAGCAGTACTTC. The genes are TRBV7-6 and TRBJ2-5, with D tentatively TRBD1 (5 bases). Judging by the DNA end, TRBJ2-7 fits better; the J call may be wrong. Germline V gene data show CDR1 as SGHVS and CDR2 as FNYEAQ. The CDR3 is made up of 15 amino acids.

The chain combines TRBV5-6 with TRBJ2-3, with D possibly being TRBD1 (6 bases). CDR3 size: 17 residues. Trimming cost V 0 bases and J 2 bases, with 16 bases left between them. The germline V gene has CDR1 SGHDT and CDR2 YYEEEE. The CDR3 reads CASSLGPAGEDTDTQYF. Written as DNA, the CDR3 is TGTGCCAGCAGCTTGGGACCGGCAGGGGAAGACACAGATACGCAGTATTTT.

V usage is TRBV6-4 and J usage is TRBJ1-2, with D possibly being TRBD1 (6 bases). The CDR3 runs to 16 residues. The germline V and J ends were trimmed by 2 bases and 0 bases, with 13 bases remaining between them. The germline V gene encodes CDR1 MRHNA and CDR2 SNTAGT. CDR3 nucleotide sequence: TGTGCCAGCAGTGACGGACGAGGGGGAGCTAACTATGGCTACACCTTC. This codes for CASSDGRGGANYGYTF.

This chain links TRBV23-1 with TRBJ2-7; maybe TRBD1 (5 bases). TRBV23-1 qualifies as an ORF whose function is uncertain. The CDR3 is made up of 14 amino acids. V was clipped by 3 bases and J by 3 bases, with 12 bases between them. The CDR3 DNA follows: TGCGCCAGCAGTCACCAGGGCCAAGACTACGAGCAGTACTTC. This translates into CASSHQGQDYEQYF.

V and J are TRBV4-2 and TRBJ1-2; D is uncertain. Trimming took off 4 bases at V and 7 bases at J, with 13 bases between the two ends. Germline CDR1 and CDR2: LGHNA and YNFKEQ. The CDR3 extends over 13 amino acids. The CDR3 loop reads CASSPGRVGGYTF. CDR3 coding DNA: TGTGCCAGCAGCCCCGGGAGGGTGGGTGGCTACACCTTC.